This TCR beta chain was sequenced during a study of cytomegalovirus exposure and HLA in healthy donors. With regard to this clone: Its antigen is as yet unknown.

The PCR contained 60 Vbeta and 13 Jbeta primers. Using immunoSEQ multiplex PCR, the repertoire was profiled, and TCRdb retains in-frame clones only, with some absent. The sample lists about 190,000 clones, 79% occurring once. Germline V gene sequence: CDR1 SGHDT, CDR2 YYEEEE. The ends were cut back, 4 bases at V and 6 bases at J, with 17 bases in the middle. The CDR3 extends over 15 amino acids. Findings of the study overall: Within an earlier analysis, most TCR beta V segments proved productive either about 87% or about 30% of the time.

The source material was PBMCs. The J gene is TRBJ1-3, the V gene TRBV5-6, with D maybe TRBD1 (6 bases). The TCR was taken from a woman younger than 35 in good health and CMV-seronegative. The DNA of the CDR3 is TGTGCCAGCAGCACAGGACAGATCTCCTTAAACACCATATATTTT. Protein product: CASSTGQISLNTIYF.